This entry concerns a single T cell receptor (beta chain). The antigen remains unidentified. These data come from a study of cytomegalovirus exposure and HLA in healthy donors. Study background: The 110 or so validation repertoires, a later analysis reported, used the same platform as the approximately 670 first-cohort repertoires.

Findings and limits, study-wide: Listed as cytomegalovirus-associated were over 150 TCR beta chains. Under in vitro conditions, three CMV-associated chains were confirmed as specific for CMV antigens. Published work reported that the classifier diagnosed cytomegalovirus status with high specificity and sensitivity.

Repertoires were generated with immunoSEQ multiplex PCR, while TCRdb's copy carries only in-frame clones and drops some. The table lists approximately 60,000 clones, 95% of them singletons. CDR1 is LNHDA and CDR2 is SQIVND in the germline V gene (reference sequence). This CDR3 is built from 14 residues. V lost 4 bases and J 3 bases, leaving 12 bases between the germline ends. The TCR originated in a woman between 18 and 30 years old in good health and CMV-seropositive. The chain combines TRBV19 with TRBJ1-2, with a tentative D call TRBD1 (5 bases). The sample was PBMCs. CDR3 protein: CASSTQDTDYGYTF. Written as DNA, the CDR3 is TGTGCCAGTAGTACCCAGGACACGGACTATGGCTACACCTTC. Filled out from reference TRBV19 and TRBJ1-2, the complete variable domain reads DGGITQSPKYLFRKEGQNVTLSCEQNLNHDAMYWYRQDPGQGLRLIYYSQIVNDFQKGDIAEGYSVSREKKESFPLTVTSAQKNPTAFYLCASSTQDTDYGYTFGSGTRLTVV.